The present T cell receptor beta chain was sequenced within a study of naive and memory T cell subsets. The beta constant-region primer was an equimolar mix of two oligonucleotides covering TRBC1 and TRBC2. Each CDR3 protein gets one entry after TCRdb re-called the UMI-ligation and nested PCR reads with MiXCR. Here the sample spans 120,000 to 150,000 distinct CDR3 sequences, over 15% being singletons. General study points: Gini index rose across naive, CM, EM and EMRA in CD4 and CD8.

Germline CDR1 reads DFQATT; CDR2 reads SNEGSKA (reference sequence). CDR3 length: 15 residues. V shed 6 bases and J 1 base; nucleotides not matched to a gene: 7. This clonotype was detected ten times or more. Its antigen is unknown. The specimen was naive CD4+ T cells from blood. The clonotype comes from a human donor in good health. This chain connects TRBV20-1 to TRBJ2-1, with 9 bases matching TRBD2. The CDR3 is CSAGGGRVSYNEQFF. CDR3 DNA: TGCAGTGCCGGAGGCGGGAGGGTATCCTACAATGAGCAGTTCTTC.